This is a list of T cell receptor beta chains from one sample in a study of cytomegalovirus exposure and HLA in healthy donors. Assay used: immunoSEQ multiplex PCR; TCRdb lists only in-frame clones, some missing. The sample consists of around 180,000 clones, approximately 80% of them appearing once. Material: PBMCs. These receptors were collected from a boy younger than 10 in good health and CMV-seronegative. The CDR3 runs from the conserved cysteine through the conserved F or W. The D gene is left open where the match is weak. Clone size is shown for a subset of rows, as once, few, many or a class of expanded clone.

j_gene | abundance | v_gene | d_gene | CDR3nt | CDR3aa
TRBJ2-5 | . | TRBV7-8 | TRBD2 | TGTGCCACCGGGACTAGCATTGAGACCCAGTACTTC | CATGTSIETQYF
TRBJ2-5 | . | TRBV6-1 | TRBD2 | TGTGCCAGCAGTCCTACGGCGGGAGGGCAAGAGACCCAGTACTTC | CASSPTAGGQETQYF
TRBJ1-5 | few | TRBV5-6 | TRBD1 | TGTGCCAGCAGCTCCGGGACAGGTGAGAATCAGCCCCAGCATTTT | CASSSGTGENQPQHF
TRBJ1-5 | . | TRBV5-5 | . | TGTGCCAGCAGCACCCTCGCCGACAGTCCTAATCAGCCCCAGCATTTT | CASSTLADSPNQPQHF
TRBJ2-1 | few | TRBV2 | TRBD2 | TGTGCCAGCAGTTTTGCCGGGGGGGTTACGCCCAATGAGCAGTTCTTC | CASSFAGGVTPNEQFF
TRBJ1-1 | few | TRBV7-8 | . | TGTGCCAGCAGGGAGAACAGGGTGCGACCTGAAGCTTTCTTT | CASRENRVRPEAFF
TRBJ1-3 | . | TRBV9 | . | TGTGCCAGCAGCGAAGCTACCTCTGGAAACACCATATATTTT | CASSEATSGNTIYF
TRBJ2-5 | . | TRBV5-5 | . | TGTGCCAGCAGCTTGGCCCCGGCGGAGTATGAGACCCAGTACTTC | CASSLAPAEYETQYF
TRBJ2-5 | . | TRBV5-6 | . | TGTGCCAGCAGCTGGGGGAGGGGGCAAGAGACCCAGTACTTC | CASSWGRGQETQYF
TRBJ2-4 | . | TRBV6-1 | . | TGTGCCAGCAATTTGCGGGTCTCAAACATTCAGTACTTC | CASNLRVSNIQYF
TRBJ1-1 | few | TRBV6-1 | . | TGTGCCAGCAGTGAATTATGGCAGTTTGAAGCTTTCTTT | CASSELWQFEAFF
TRBJ2-7 | . | TRBV21-1 | . | TGTGCCAGCAGCAAAGATACAGGGGACCGTTACGAGCAGTACTTC | CASSKDTGDRYEQYF
TRBJ2-3 | . | TRBV6-5 | TRBD1 | TGTGCCAGCAGACATACAGGGGGCACAGATACGCAGTATTTT | CASRHTGGTDTQYF
TRBJ2-1 | . | TRBV5-1 | . | TGCGCCAGCAGCTTGGTGAGTGGGACTTCCTACAATGAGCAGTTCTTC | CASSLVSGTSYNEQFF
TRBJ2-1 | . | TRBV5-4 | . | TGTGCCAGCAGCTCTAGGGGCAATGAGCAGTTCTTC | CASSSRGNEQFF
TRBJ2-3 | . | TRBV30 | TRBD2 | TGTGCCTGGAGACTAGCGGGAGACTTCAGCACAGATACGCAGTATTTT | CAWRLAGDFSTDTQYF
TRBJ2-3 | few | TRBV9 | . | TGTGCCAGCAGCGTAGCAGGGTACCACACAGATACGCAGTATTTT | CASSVAGYHTDTQYF
TRBJ2-7 | . | TRBV6-5 | TRBD2 | TGTGCCAGCAGTTGGGGGGAGGGCCCTTACGAGCAGTACTTC | CASSWGEGPYEQYF
TRBJ2-7 | . | TRBV18 | . | TGTGCCAGCTCACCCACCGGGACTGGGTCCTACGAGCAGTACTTC | CASSPTGTGSYEQYF
TRBJ2-2 | . | TRBV5-5 | . | TGTGCCAGCAGCCGGCTAGCGTTCACCGGGGAGCTGTTTTTT | CASSRLAFTGELFF
TRBJ2-5 | . | TRBV7-7 | TRBD2 | TGTGCTAGCAGCTTAAAAGCGGGAGGGCAAGAGACCCAGTACTTC | CASSLKAGGQETQYF
TRBJ2-2 | . | TRBV5-6 | . | TGTGCCACCCAGGGGGGAATCCCCGGGGAGCTGTTTTTT | CATQGGIPGELFF
TRBJ2-1 | . | TRBV6-7 | . | TGTGCCAGCAGTTACTTGTCACCCAAACCGCACCACTACCCCGATGAGCAGTTCTTC | CASSYLSPKPHHYPDEQFF
TRBJ1-2 | few | TRBV10-2 | . | TGCGCCAGCAGAGATAACAGGGACGGCTACACCTTC | CASRDNRDGYTF
TRBJ2-7 | . | TRBV5-4 | . | TGTGCCAGCAGCCCATCCAACAGTCCCCACGAGCAGTACTTC | CASSPSNSPHEQYF
TRBJ1-1 | . | TRBV5-1 | TRBD1 | TGCGCCAGCAGCGGACAGGGGAGAGGTAACACTGAAGCTTTCTTT | CASSGQGRGNTEAFF
TRBJ2-5 | . | TRBV7-9 | TRBD2 | TGTGCCAGCAGCTTAGCCGGCGGGGGGGCCGTAGGGGAGACCCAGTACTTC | CASSLAGGGAVGETQYF
TRBJ2-5 | few | TRBV5-6 | . | TGTGCCAGCAGCTTTAAAGAGACCCAGTACTTC | CASSFKETQYF
TRBJ2-3 | . | TRBV30 | . | TGTGCCTGGAGTTCGACGGGACAACTCACAGATACGCAGTATTTT | CAWSSTGQLTDTQYF
TRBJ2-3 | . | TRBV4-1 | . | TGCGCCAGCAGCCACAGGGACTTGAACACAGATACGCAGTATTTT | CASSHRDLNTDTQYF
TRBJ2-5 | . | TRBV5-4 | TRBD1 | TGTGCCAGCAGCAATGACAGGGGCCCGGAGACCCAGTACTTC | CASSNDRGPETQYF